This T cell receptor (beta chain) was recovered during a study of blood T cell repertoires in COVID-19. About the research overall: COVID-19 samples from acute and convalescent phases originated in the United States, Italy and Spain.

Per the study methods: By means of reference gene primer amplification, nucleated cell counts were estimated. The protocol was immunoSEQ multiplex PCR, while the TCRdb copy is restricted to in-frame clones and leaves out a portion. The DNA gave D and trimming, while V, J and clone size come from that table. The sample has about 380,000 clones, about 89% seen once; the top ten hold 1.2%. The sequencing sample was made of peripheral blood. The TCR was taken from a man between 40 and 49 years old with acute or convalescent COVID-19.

CDR3 nucleotide sequence: TGTGCCATCAGTCCGGGACAGGGAGCCGGGGAGCTGTTTTTT. Its protein is CAISPGQGAGELFF. The genes are TRBV10-3 and TRBJ2-2; 9 bases line up with TRBD1. Germline CDR1 reads ENHRY; CDR2 reads SYGVKD. The CDR3 totals 14 residues. The V and J ends lost 5 bases and 6 bases, in that order; junction bases with no gene match: 4.